The 27 T cell receptor beta chains in this list originate from one sample, sequenced in a study of identical twins. Using its own MiXCR run on the 5' RACE reads, TCRdb lists one record per CDR3 protein. Of more than 250,000 distinct CDR3 sequences in the sample, approximately 8% were seen once. The same sample was also studied in work on yellow fever vaccine responses in identical twins.

Material for sequencing was memory (CD45RO+) T cells sorted from blood. Receptors were obtained from a woman between 18 and 29 years old in good health.

This clonotype was observed at least ten times. The rearrangement joins TRBV12-3 or TRBV12-4 to TRBJ2-3; D uncertain. V lost 2 bases to trimming and J lost 9 bases, with 21 bases between them. This CDR3 has 16 residues. The CDR3 DNA reads as TGTGCCAGCAGTTTAAGGGCTCCCCAGTACGGTGTGACGCAGTATTTT. Translating gives CASSLRAPQYGVTQYF.

This clonotype was seen many times. The genes are TRBV2 and TRBJ1-2; a possible D gene is TRBD1 (6 bases). With 5 bases removed from V and 7 bases from J, the gap between germline ends came to 20 bases. Germline V gene sequence: CDR1 SNHLY, CDR2 FYNNEI. The CDR3 totals 15 residues. CDR3 protein: CASSHRAAKDGGYTF. The DNA for the CDR3 is TGTGCCAGCAGTCACAGGGCAGCAAAAGACGGTGGCTACACCTTC.

The chain combines TRBV21-1 with TRBJ2-1; the listed D gene, TRBD2, was not tested against the DNA. TRBV21-1 represents a pseudogene. The CDR3 is 19 residues long. CDR3 region: CASSKAPSGRASSYNEQFF. The CDR3 DNA reads as TGTGCCAGCAGCAAAGCGCCTAGCGGGAGGGCCAGCTCCTACAATGAGCAGTTCTTC.

Comment on this clonotype: A much more abundant neighbour one base away suggests this may be a read error. The chain links TRBV19 to TRBJ1-5, with TRBD1 as a possible D gene (6 bases). Per germline, CDR1 LNHDA and CDR2 SQIVND (reference sequence). CDR3 length: 13 amino acids. CDR3 sequence (DNA): TGTGCCAGTAGTATCGGACAGTGGCAGCCCCAGCTTTTT. Its protein product is CASSIGQWQPQLF.

The chain joins TRBV12-3 or TRBV12-4 to TRBJ2-7; 9 bases agree with TRBD2. This CDR3 is built from 16 residues. With V trimmed by 5 bases and J by 3 bases, 11 bases remained unmatched. In DNA, the CDR3 is TGTGCCAGCAGTGGGGGGGCTAGCGGGGCCGGCTACGAGCAGTACTTC. Its translation is CASSGGASGAGYEQYF.

This clonotype was detected ten times or more. The rearrangement uses TRBV2 and TRBJ1-2, with D perhaps matching TRBD1 (5 bases). The CDR3 is 14 amino acids. V lost 7 bases and J 1 base, leaving 13 bases between the germline ends. Germline lookup yields CDR1 SNHLY and CDR2 FYNNEI. The CDR3 coding sequence is TGTGCCAGCAAGAAGGGGCAGAGTAACTATGGCTACACCTTC. This codes for CASKKGQSNYGYTF.

The table lists this clonotype with many counts. The chain employs TRBV11-2 and TRBJ2-5; maybe TRBD1 (6 bases). V lost 3 bases and J 2 bases, leaving 13 bases between the germline ends. The CDR3 has 15 amino acids. Germline CDR1 SGHAT, CDR2 FQNNGV. As DNA, the CDR3 is TGTGCCAGCAGCTTTAGGACCGGACAGCAAGAGACCCAGTACTTC. Its protein is CASSFRTGQQETQYF.

This clonotype was counted many times. J is TRBJ1-5 and V is TRBV20-1; no reliable D call. CDR1 and CDR2 (germline): DFQATT, SNEGSKA (reference sequence). V shed 3 bases and J shed 0 bases, with 9 bases lying between them. The CDR3 has 14 amino acids. CDR3 region: CSASRGDSNQPQHF. In DNA, the CDR3 is TGCAGTGCTAGTCGAGGAGATAGCAATCAGCCCCAGCATTTT.

This clonotype was observed at least ten times. V usage is TRBV3-1 and J usage is TRBJ2-3; no clear D gene. The CDR3 sequence is 16 residues long. Germline V lookup: CDR1 LGHDT, CDR2 YNNKEL (reference sequence). The V end lost 0 bases, the J end lost 1 base, and 11 bases lay between the germline ends. As DNA, the CDR3 is TGTGCCAGCAGCCAAGATGTTCGGCTAGGCACAGATACGCAGTATTTT. Its translation is CASSQDVRLGTDTQYF.

This clonotype was counted a few times. This chain connects TRBV29-1 to TRBJ1-1, with D maybe TRBD1 (5 bases). This CDR3 comprises 12 residues. The V end lost 7 bases, the J end lost 8 bases, and 17 bases lay between the germline ends. Germline CDR1 reads SQVTM; CDR2 reads ANQGSEA. For the CDR3, the DNA is TGCAGCGGCACTGGGACCGTCTCCGAAGCTTTCTTT. This translates into CSGTGTVSEAFF.

This clonotype occurred a few times. The V call is TRBV5-1, the J call TRBJ2-5, with D unclear. Germline V gene sequence: CDR1 SGHRS, CDR2 YFSETQ. The CDR3 is made up of 12 amino acids. The V and J ends lost 7 bases and 2 bases respectively, with 9 bases between them. The CDR3 sequence is CASRPNQETQYF. In nucleotides, the CDR3 is TGCGCCAGCCGCCCCAATCAAGAGACCCAGTACTTC.

The V call is TRBV6-5, the J call TRBJ2-3; 7 bases match TRBD2. Germline CDR1 reads MNHEY; CDR2 reads SVGAGI. Unmatched junction bases numbered 9, after V lost 5 bases and J lost 4 bases. This CDR3 comprises 15 residues. CDR3 sequence: CASSHGAGESDTQYF. CDR3 coding DNA: TGTGCCAGCAGTCACGGGGCGGGGGAGTCAGATACGCAGTATTTT.

The chain combines TRBV5-6 with TRBJ2-6; 7 bases map to TRBD1. V dropped 3 bases and J dropped 0; count of bases not matched to a gene: 9. Germline CDR1 and CDR2: SGHDT and YYEEEE. There are 18 residues in the CDR3. The chain's CDR3 is CASSSPVGQVSGANVLTF. CDR3 nucleotides: TGTGCCAGCAGCTCGCCAGTAGGACAGGTCTCTGGGGCCAACGTCCTGACTTTC.

This clonotype was detected a few times. The chain couples TRBV10-2 to TRBJ1-4; D is undetermined. The CDR3 consists of 15 residues. The V end lost 6 bases, the J end lost 7 bases, and 18 bases lay between the germline ends. The germline CDR1 and CDR2 sequences are WSHSY and SAAADI. The CDR3 sequence is CASSPFGTGGEKLFF. The CDR3 DNA sequence: TGCGCCAGCAGCCCGTTCGGCACGGGTGGTGAAAAACTGTTTTTT.

At least ten counts were recorded for this clonotype. The chain combines TRBV7-3 with TRBJ2-1; 10 nucleotides align to TRBD2. The CDR3 has 17 residues. V shed 0 bases and J 9 bases; nucleotides not matched to a gene: 11. Germline V gene data show CDR1 as SGHTA and CDR2 as FQGTGA. DNA for the CDR3: TGTGCCAGCAGCTTAACAGGGTTAGCGGGAGGCATCGGTGAGCAGTTCTTC. Amino acids: CASSLTGLAGGIGEQFF.

This clonotype was found many times. The V and J genes are TRBV14 and TRBJ2-3; D is tentatively TRBD1 or TRBD2 (5 bases each). This CDR3 is 16 amino acids long. The V end was cut by 3 bases, the J end by 1 base, with 14 bases between. Germline loops: CDR1 SGHDN, CDR2 FVKESK. CDR3 DNA: TGTGCCAGCAGCCACCCTCGGGGCCCCCGCACAGATACGCAGTATTTT. Translating it yields CASSHPRGPRTDTQYF.

The chain combines TRBV19 with TRBJ2-3, with D possibly being TRBD1 or TRBD2 (7 bases each). CDR3 size: 15 residues. Germline-derived CDR1 and CDR2 are LNHDA and SQIVND (reference sequence). V lost 7 bases, J lost 2 bases, and 16 bases lay in between. In nucleotides, the CDR3 is TGTGCCAGTAAGGGGGCTAGCGGACACACAGATACGCAGTATTTT. Its protein is CASKGASGHTDTQYF.

Ten or more counts support this clonotype. In DNA form, the CDR3 reads TGTGCCAGCAGTTTCCTAGCGGGAGACCACGAGCAGTACTTC. Its protein is CASSFLAGDHEQYF. The V gene is TRBV12-3 or TRBV12-4, the J gene TRBJ2-7; 10 nucleotides agree with TRBD2. V gave up 3 bases and J gave up 5 bases; unmatched junction bases: 4. The CDR3 is 14 amino acids.

The table lists this clonotype with many counts. The chain carries TRBV28 and TRBJ2-1; D gene uncertain. The CDR3 consists of 13 residues. Per germline, CDR1 MDHEN and CDR2 SYDVKM. V was shortened by 2 bases and J by 6 bases, with 8 bases between the two germline ends. The CDR3 bases are TGTGCCAGCAGTTTACCGGCCTTCAATGAGCAGTTCTTC. It encodes CASSLPAFNEQFF.

CDR3 region: CASSQVLQKNTEAFF. The DNA for the CDR3 is TGTGCCAGCAGCCAAGTGTTGCAGAAGAACACTGAAGCTTTCTTT. This chain joins TRBV3-1 and TRBJ1-1, with D unresolved. The germline V gene has CDR1 LGHDT and CDR2 YNNKEL (reference sequence). The CDR3 covers 15 residues. V was shortened by 1 base and J by 1 base, with 10 bases between the two germline ends.

This clonotype has a count of ten or more. V and J are TRBV5-1 and TRBJ2-1; 7 bases are shared with TRBD2. The CDR3 covers 14 residues. The J segment lost 6 bases and the V segment lost 0 bases, leaving 3 bases of the junction unmatched. Germline V gives CDR1 SGHRS, CDR2 YFSETQ. The CDR3 region is CASSLVAGANEQFF. The CDR3 nucleotides read TGCGCCAGCAGCTTGGTCGCGGGAGCCAATGAGCAGTTCTTC.

V usage is TRBV5-4 and J usage is TRBJ2-4; TRBD1 matches 7 bases. The CDR3 has 14 residues. Germline V gene lookup returns CDR1 SGHNT and CDR2 YYREEE (reference sequence). J lost 3 bases, V lost 4 bases, and 4 bases had no gene match. The CDR3 loop is CASSHRDSKNIQYF. DNA for the CDR3: TGTGCCAGCAGCCACAGGGACAGCAAAAACATTCAGTACTTC.

Many counts were recorded for this clonotype. The chain uses TRBV3-1 and TRBJ2-7; the D gene is possibly TRBD2 (5 bases). V lost 4 bases and J 1 base, leaving 17 bases between the germline ends. The CDR3 has 16 residues. Germline values: CDR1 LGHDT, CDR2 YNNKEL (reference sequence). CDR3: CASSLDLVGGSYEQYF. DNA of the CDR3: TGTGCCAGCAGCCTCGACCTAGTAGGCGGGTCCTACGAGCAGTACTTC.

A few counts support this clonotype. The chain carries TRBV9 and TRBJ1-1; 7 nucleotides agree with TRBD1. The trim removed 8 bases at V and 3 bases at J, leaving 7 bases unmatched. Germline V gene data show CDR1 as SGDLS and CDR2 as YYNGEE. The CDR3 loop spans 13 amino acids. This CDR3 reads CASRPGTDTEAFF. The CDR3 nucleotides are TGTGCCAGTAGACCCGGGACAGACACTGAAGCTTTCTTT.

The chain employs TRBV9 and TRBJ2-5; 7 bases line up with TRBD2. J was trimmed by 5 bases and V by 4 bases; bases with no gene match: 8. The CDR3 is 14 amino acids. Germline CDR1 reads SGDLS; CDR2 reads YYNGEE. CDR3 residues: CASSLGGSWETQYF. CDR3 in DNA: TGTGCCAGCAGCCTCGGCGGGAGTTGGGAGACCCAGTACTTC.

This clonotype was counted a few times. This rearrangement joins TRBV5-1 to TRBJ1-1; 8 bases are a match to TRBD1. The germline CDR1 and CDR2 sequences are SGHRS and YFSETQ. J was trimmed by 8 bases and V by 0 bases; bases with no gene match: 9. The CDR3 sequence is 15 residues long. CDR3 protein: CASSLAGGEIREAFF. The CDR3 DNA is TGCGCCAGCAGCTTGGCAGGGGGCGAGATTAGGGAAGCTTTCTTT.

This sequence joins TRBV12-3 or TRBV12-4 and TRBJ2-1; D may correspond to TRBD1 or TRBD2 (6 bases each). The CDR3 spans 16 residues. Trimming removed 4 bases at V and 3 bases at J, with 16 bases between. The CDR3 sequence is CASSSGAGAYYNEQFF. CDR3 coding DNA: TGTGCCAGCAGTTCGGGGGCCGGTGCATACTACAATGAGCAGTTCTTC.